These 18 T cell receptor beta chains originate from one sample sequenced in a study of T cell repertoires in cytomegalovirus infection. TCRdb re-called the reads with MiXCR, one entry per CDR3 protein. The table records about 830,000 distinct CDR3 sequences, 30% to 35% of them present only once. Their antigen targets remain unknown. Here the sequenced sample was cultured CD8+ T cells from PBMCs, taken from culture after CMV antigen stimulation. The origin of the receptors is a human donor in good health (CMV status not recorded). Some clones in this sample may be carry-over from other donors' samples.

This clonotype was counted only a few times. The chain joins TRBV7-9 to TRBJ2-7; D remains ambiguous. V dropped 2 bases and J dropped 6 bases, with 8 bases sitting between them. Germline V lookup: CDR1 SEHNR, CDR2 FQNEAQ (reference sequence). The CDR3 has 12 residues. Here the CDR3 reads CASSLSPTEQYV. In DNA, the CDR3 is TGTGCCAGCAGCTTAAGCCCTACCGAGCAGTACGTC.

V usage is TRBV7-9 and J usage is TRBJ1-4; 7 bases match TRBD1. The CDR3 covers 15 residues. CDR1 and CDR2 (germline): SEHNR, FQNEAQ (reference sequence). Trimming cost V 1 base and J 8 bases; bases outside gene matches: 7. Here the CDR3 reads CASSLDRGSSEKLFF. In nucleotides, the CDR3 is TGTGCCAGCAGCTTAGACAGGGGATCTAGCGAAAAACTGTTTTTT.

This clonotype was picked up many times. The chain links TRBV7-9 to TRBJ1-2; TRBD1 might be the D (5 bases). V shed 3 bases and J shed 2 bases, with 7 bases lying between them. Per the germline V gene, CDR1 is SEHNR and CDR2 is FQNEAQ (reference sequence). The CDR3 sequence is 13 residues long. CDR3 nucleotides: TGTGCCAGCAGCTTTCCAGGGAACTATGGCTACACCTTC. This gives the protein CASSFPGNYGYTF. The full variable domain, its missing parts supplied by reference TRBV7-9 and TRBJ1-2, is DTGVSQNPRHKITKRGQNVTFRCDPISEHNRLYWYRQTLGQGPEFLTYFQNEAQLEKSRLLSDRFSAERPKGSFSTLEIQRTEQGDSAMYLCASSFPGNYGYTFGSGTRLTVV.

In its sample, this clonotype was seen a few times. The V call is TRBV7-8, the J call TRBJ1-5; 7 nucleotides match TRBD1. CDR3 size: 15 residues. The trim removed 5 bases at V and 5 bases at J, leaving 9 bases unmatched. The germline V gene has CDR1 SGHVS and CDR2 FQNEAQ. CDR3 protein: CASSQFQGGYQPQHF. The DNA for the CDR3 is TGTGCCAGCAGCCAGTTCCAGGGGGGGTATCAGCCCCAGCATTTT.

This clonotype was counted ten times or more. V usage is TRBV7-2 and J usage is TRBJ1-2; 11 nucleotides line up with TRBD1. V dropped 1 base and J dropped 7; count of bases not matched to a gene: 5. This CDR3 has 15 amino acids. Germline V gives CDR1 SGHTA, CDR2 FQGNSA. The CDR3 is CASSLGFGQGAGYTF. CDR3 DNA sequence: TGTGCCAGCAGCTTAGGGTTCGGACAGGGGGCTGGCTACACCTTC. Full variable domain (missing parts from reference TRBV7-2 and TRBJ1-2): GAGVSQSPSNKVTEKGKDVELRCDPISGHTALYWYRQSLGQGLEFLIYFQGNSAPDKSGLPSDRFSAERTGGSVSTLTIQRTQQEDSAVYLCASSLGFGQGAGYTFGSGTRLTVV.

This chain connects TRBV27 to TRBJ2-2; no clear D gene. V was pared by 2 bases and J by 3 bases, with 13 bases between. Looked up from germline, CDR1 is MNHEY and CDR2 is SMNVEV (reference sequence). The CDR3 runs 16 residues. CDR3 coding DNA: TGTGCCAGCAGTTTACGGGCCTCCGCGTACACCGGGGAGCTGTTTTTT. Its translation is CASSLRASAYTGELFF.

This clonotype has only a few counts. This chain links TRBV11-2 with TRBJ2-5, with 8 bases fitting TRBD2. V dropped 1 base and J dropped 2; count of bases not matched to a gene: 12. The germline CDR1 and CDR2 sequences are SGHAT and FQNNGV. CDR3 size: 18 residues. The CDR3 loop reads CASSLGRRSSGDQETQYF. The CDR3 nucleotides read TGTGCCAGCAGCTTAGGCCGTCGGAGTAGCGGGGATCAAGAGACCCAGTACTTC.

This clonotype was detected ten times or more. This sequence joins TRBV7-8 and TRBJ1-1; 8 bases line up with TRBD1. Germline trimming cut 6 bases from V and 4 bases from J; bases unmatched to any gene: 13. The CDR3 sequence is 16 residues long. Germline values: CDR1 SGHVS, CDR2 FQNEAQ. CDR3 nucleotide sequence: TGTGCCAGCAGACCTACAGGGGGTGGTGAGGGCACTGAAGCTTTCTTT. Translation: CASRPTGGGEGTEAFF.

CDR3 sequence: CASSMSLAGYHEAFF. DNA of the CDR3: TGTGCCAGTAGTATGTCATTAGCGGGTTACCATGAAGCTTTCTTT. The chain couples TRBV19 to TRBJ1-1, with D uncertain. Germline V lookup: CDR1 LNHDA, CDR2 SQIVND (reference sequence). The V end was cut by 3 bases, the J end by 7 bases, with 18 bases between. This CDR3 has 15 residues.

The sample holds a few counts of this clonotype. This rearrangement joins TRBV12-3 or TRBV12-4 to TRBJ2-1; D gene ambiguous. Trimming removed 2 bases from V and 0 bases from J, with 8 bases in between. The CDR3 contains 15 residues. CDR3: CASSLWAFSYNEQFF. The CDR3 DNA follows: TGTGCCAGCAGTTTATGGGCATTCTCCTACAATGAGCAGTTCTTC.

There are many counts of this clonotype. The rearrangement uses TRBV6-1 and TRBJ2-3; 8 bases match TRBD2. The CDR3 length is 17 residues. Germline V CDR1 and CDR2: MNHNS, SASEGT. Trimming took 4 bases from V and 2 from J; bases not matched to a gene: 11. The CDR3 region has the DNA TGTGCCAGCAGTGGCCCCGGGATAGGACTAGCCACAGATACGCAGTATTTT. The encoded protein is CASSGPGIGLATDTQYF.

The chain couples TRBV19 to TRBJ1-5, with D unresolved. Germline assignment: CDR1 LNHDA and CDR2 SQIVND (reference sequence). The CDR3 contains 13 residues. V dropped 7 bases and J dropped 3 bases, with 10 bases sitting between them. CDR3 sequence: CASTNRLNQPQHF. In DNA form, the CDR3 reads TGTGCCAGTACGAACAGACTCAATCAGCCCCAGCATTTT.

This clonotype appeared a few times. This sequence joins TRBV4-1 and TRBJ2-7, with TRBD1 identical over 9 bases. Trimming took 0 bases from V and 1 from J; bases not matched to a gene: 7. CDR1 is MGHRA and CDR2 is YSYEKL in the germline V gene. CDR3 size: 17 residues. DNA of the CDR3: TGCGCCAGCAGCCAAGATTTCGGACAGGGGAAGTCCTACGAGCAGTACTTC. Protein product: CASSQDFGQGKSYEQYF.

A few counts support this clonotype. V usage is TRBV11-2 and J usage is TRBJ2-1; TRBD2 matches 12 bases. The CDR3 consists of 17 residues. V shed 1 base and J 7 bases; nucleotides not matched to a gene: 8. Germline V CDR1 and CDR2: SGHAT, FQNNGV. The CDR3 region is CASSLVASGGAANEQFF. DNA for the CDR3: TGTGCCAGCAGCTTAGTAGCTAGCGGGGGGGCTGCAAATGAGCAGTTCTTC.

In its sample, this clonotype was seen many times. Sequence at one end of the junction differs from germline and may be a read error. The genes are TRBV7-7 and TRBJ2-7; weak D call: TRBD2 (6 bases). This CDR3 comprises 14 residues. CDR1 is SSHAT, CDR2 FNYEAQ, per germline (reference sequence). The CDR3 sequence is CASSLGPGVYEQYF. CDR3 coding DNA: TGTGCTAGCAGCTTAGGTCCGGGGGTCTACGAGCAGTACTTC. Based on the CDR3 plus reference TRBV7-7 and TRBJ2-7, the full variable domain is GAGVSQSPRYKVTKRGQDVTLRCDPISSHATLYWYQQALGQGPEFLTYFNYEAQPDKSGLPSDRFSAERPEGSISTLTIQRTEQRDSAMYRCASSLGPGVYEQYFGPGTRLTVT.

This clonotype appeared a few times. V and J are TRBV20-1 and TRBJ2-5, with 9 bases matching TRBD2. The CDR3 extends over 16 amino acids. Germline-derived CDR1 and CDR2 are DFQATT and SNEGSKA (reference sequence). V gave up 6 bases and J gave up 2 bases; unmatched junction bases: 13. In nucleotides, the CDR3 is TGCAGTGCCCGGACTAGCGCCCTTCCCTTTCAAGAGACCCAGTACTTC. The encoded protein is CSARTSALPFQETQYF.

J is TRBJ2-7 and V is TRBV4-2, with 11 bases aligning to TRBD2. Trimming took 4 bases from V and 0 from J; bases not matched to a gene: 17. Germline V lookup: CDR1 LGHNA, CDR2 YNFKEQ. The CDR3 runs to 20 residues. The CDR3 sequence is CASSPRGGPSGGLSSYEQYF. The CDR3 DNA reads TGTGCCAGCAGCCCCAGGGGGGGTCCTAGCGGGGGGCTCTCCTCCTACGAGCAGTACTTC.

The chain has TRBV13 and TRBJ1-1; D unresolved. The CDR3 has 15 amino acids. CDR1 and CDR2 from the germline V gene are PRHDT and FYEKMQ (reference sequence). Trimming removed 5 bases at V and 4 bases at J, with 17 bases between. The CDR3 spells CASSPSRWAGTEAFF. The CDR3 nucleotides are TGTGCCAGCAGCCCGAGTCGTTGGGCGGGCACTGAAGCTTTCTTT. Combining the CDR3 with reference TRBV13 and TRBJ1-1 gives the whole variable domain AAGVIQSPRHLIKEKRETATLKCYPIPRHDTVYWYQQGPGQDPQFLISFYEKMQSDKGSIPDRFSAQQFSDYHSELNMSSLELGDSALYFCASSPSRWAGTEAFFGQGTRLTVV.